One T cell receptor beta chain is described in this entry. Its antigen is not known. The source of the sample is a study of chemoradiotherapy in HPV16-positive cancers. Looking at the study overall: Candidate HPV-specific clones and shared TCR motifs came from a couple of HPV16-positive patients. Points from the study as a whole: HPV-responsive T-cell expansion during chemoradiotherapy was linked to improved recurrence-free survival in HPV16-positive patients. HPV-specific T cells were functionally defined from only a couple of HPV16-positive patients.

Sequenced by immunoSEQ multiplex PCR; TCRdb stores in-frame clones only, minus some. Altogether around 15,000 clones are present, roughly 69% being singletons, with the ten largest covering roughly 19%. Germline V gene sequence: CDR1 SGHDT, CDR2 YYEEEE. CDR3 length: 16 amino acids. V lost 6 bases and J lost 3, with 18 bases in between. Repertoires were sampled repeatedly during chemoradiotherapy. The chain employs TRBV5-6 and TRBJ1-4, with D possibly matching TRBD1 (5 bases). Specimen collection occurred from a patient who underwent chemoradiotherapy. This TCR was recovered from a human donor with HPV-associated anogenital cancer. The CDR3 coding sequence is TGTGCCAGCAATGACGCCAAGGGGACTTCTAATGAAAAACTGTTTTTT. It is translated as CASNDAKGTSNEKLFF.